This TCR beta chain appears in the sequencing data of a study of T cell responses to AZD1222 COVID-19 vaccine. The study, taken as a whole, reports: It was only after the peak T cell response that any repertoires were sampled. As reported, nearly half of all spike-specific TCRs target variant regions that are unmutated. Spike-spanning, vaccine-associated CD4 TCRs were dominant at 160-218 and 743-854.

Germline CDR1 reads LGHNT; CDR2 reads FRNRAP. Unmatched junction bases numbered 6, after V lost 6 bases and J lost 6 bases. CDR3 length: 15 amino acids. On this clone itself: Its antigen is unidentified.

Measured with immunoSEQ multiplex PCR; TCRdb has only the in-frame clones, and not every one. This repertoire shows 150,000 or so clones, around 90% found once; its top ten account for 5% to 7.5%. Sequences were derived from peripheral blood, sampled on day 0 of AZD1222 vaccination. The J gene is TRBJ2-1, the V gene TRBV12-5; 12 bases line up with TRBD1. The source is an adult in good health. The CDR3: CASGPGQGAVNEQFF. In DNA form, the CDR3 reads TGTGCTAGTGGACCGGGACAGGGGGCTGTCAATGAGCAGTTCTTC.